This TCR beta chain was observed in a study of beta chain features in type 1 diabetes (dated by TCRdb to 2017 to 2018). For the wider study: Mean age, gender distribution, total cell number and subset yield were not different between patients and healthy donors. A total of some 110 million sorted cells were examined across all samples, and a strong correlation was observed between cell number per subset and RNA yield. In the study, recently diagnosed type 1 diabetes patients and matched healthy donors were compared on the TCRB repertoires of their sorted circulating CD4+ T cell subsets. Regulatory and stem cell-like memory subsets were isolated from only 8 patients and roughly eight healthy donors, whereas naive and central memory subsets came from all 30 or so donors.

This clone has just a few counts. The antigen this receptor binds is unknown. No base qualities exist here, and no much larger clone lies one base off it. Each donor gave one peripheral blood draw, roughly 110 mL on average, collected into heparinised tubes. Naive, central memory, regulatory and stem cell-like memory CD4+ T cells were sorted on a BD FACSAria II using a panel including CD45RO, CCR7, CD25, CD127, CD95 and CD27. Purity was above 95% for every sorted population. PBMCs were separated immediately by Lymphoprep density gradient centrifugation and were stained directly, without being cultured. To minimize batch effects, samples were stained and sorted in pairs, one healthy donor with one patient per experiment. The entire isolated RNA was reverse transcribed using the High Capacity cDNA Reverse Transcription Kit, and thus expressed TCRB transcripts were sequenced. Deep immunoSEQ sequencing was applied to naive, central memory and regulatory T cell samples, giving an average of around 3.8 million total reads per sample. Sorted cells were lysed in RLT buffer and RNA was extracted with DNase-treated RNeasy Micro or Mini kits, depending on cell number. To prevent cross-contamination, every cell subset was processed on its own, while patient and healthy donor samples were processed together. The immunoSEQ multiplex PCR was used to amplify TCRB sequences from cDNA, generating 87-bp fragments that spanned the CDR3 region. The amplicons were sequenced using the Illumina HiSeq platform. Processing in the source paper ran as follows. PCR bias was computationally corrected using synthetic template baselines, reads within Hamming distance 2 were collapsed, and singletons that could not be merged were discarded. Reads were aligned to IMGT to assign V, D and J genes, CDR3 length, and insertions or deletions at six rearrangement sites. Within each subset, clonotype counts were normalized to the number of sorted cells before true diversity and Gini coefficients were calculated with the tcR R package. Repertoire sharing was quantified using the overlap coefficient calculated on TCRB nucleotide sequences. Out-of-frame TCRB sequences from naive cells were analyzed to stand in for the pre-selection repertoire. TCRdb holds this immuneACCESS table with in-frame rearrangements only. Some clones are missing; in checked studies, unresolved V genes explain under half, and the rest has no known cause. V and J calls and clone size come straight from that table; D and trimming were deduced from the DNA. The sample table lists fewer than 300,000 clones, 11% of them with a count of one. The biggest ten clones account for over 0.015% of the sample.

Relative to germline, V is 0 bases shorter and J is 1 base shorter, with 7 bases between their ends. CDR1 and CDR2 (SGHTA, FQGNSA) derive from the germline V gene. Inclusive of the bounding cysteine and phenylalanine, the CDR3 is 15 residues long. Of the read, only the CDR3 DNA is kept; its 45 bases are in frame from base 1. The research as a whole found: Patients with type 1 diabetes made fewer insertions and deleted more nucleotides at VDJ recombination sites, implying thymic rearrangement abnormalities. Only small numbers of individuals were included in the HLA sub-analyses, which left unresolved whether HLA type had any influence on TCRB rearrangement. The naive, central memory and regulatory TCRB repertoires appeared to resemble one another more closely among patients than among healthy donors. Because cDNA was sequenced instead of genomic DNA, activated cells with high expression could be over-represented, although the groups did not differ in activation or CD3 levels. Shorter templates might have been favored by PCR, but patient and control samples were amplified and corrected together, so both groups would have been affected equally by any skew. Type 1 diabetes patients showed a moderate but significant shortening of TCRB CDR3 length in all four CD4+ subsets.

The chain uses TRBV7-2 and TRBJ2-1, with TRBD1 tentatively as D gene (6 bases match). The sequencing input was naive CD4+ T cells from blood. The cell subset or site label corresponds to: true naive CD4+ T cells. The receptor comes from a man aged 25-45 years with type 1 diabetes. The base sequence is TGTGCCAGCAGCTTAGCACAGGGATCCTACAATGAGCAGTTCTTC. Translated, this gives CASSLAQGSYNEQFF.